The 10 T cell receptor beta chains given below trace back to one sample, sequenced in a study of blood T cell repertoires in COVID-19. Generated by immunoSEQ multiplex PCR, the TCRdb table keeps only in-frame clones and is missing some. In the table there are 300,000 to 450,000 clones, approximately 91% of which are singletons. Sequencing was carried out using PBMCs or T cells enriched from blood (not recorded which). The source is a woman aged 25 to 39 who had been exposed to COVID-19.

The chain is built from TRBV29-1 and TRBJ1-1; D remains unclear. The CDR3 length is 13 residues. V dropped 0 bases and J dropped 5 bases, with 10 bases sitting between them. Germline V CDR1 and CDR2: SQVTM, ANQGSEA. The CDR3 loop is CSVEERAGTEAFF. CDR3 nucleotide sequence: TGCAGCGTTGAAGAGCGGGCGGGAACTGAAGCTTTCTTT.

This chain connects TRBV30 to TRBJ1-2; 7 nucleotides agree with TRBD1. The CDR3 has 12 residues. With 4 bases clipped from V and 7 bases from J, the junction kept 6 bases outside the gene matches. Germline CDR1 reads GTSNPN; CDR2 reads SVGIG (reference sequence). CDR3 loop: CAWTPGGSGYTF. The CDR3, as DNA: TGTGCCTGGACCCCAGGGGGGTCTGGCTACACCTTC.

The chain joins TRBV3-1 (or the pseudogene TRBV3-2) to TRBJ2-1, with D perhaps matching TRBD1 (5 bases). Germline V gene data show CDR1 as LGHDT and CDR2 as YNNKEL (reference sequence). The CDR3 runs to 15 residues. V gave up 7 bases and J gave up 0 bases, with 13 bases separating them. CDR3 sequence (DNA): TGTGCCAGCACCCAGGGCGATAGCTCCTACAATGAGCAGTTCTTC. It is translated as CASTQGDSSYNEQFF.

This chain links TRBV3-1 (or the pseudogene TRBV3-2) with TRBJ1-1; D gene unclear. Germline V CDR1 and CDR2: LGHDT, YNNKEL (reference sequence). V gave up 4 bases and J gave up 0 bases, with 18 bases separating them. This CDR3 region has 17 residues. CDR3 DNA sequence: TGTGCCAGCAGCCTTGAACTAGTAATGGATTTGAACACTGAAGCTTTCTTT. It codes for CASSLELVMDLNTEAFF.

Only one count was recorded for this clone. The chain couples TRBV3-1 (or the pseudogene TRBV3-2) to TRBJ2-1; TRBD1 might be the D (5 bases). V gave up 1 base and J gave up 5 bases, with 9 bases separating them. The germline CDR1 and CDR2 sequences are LGHDT and YNNKEL (reference sequence). This CDR3 is built from 14 residues. CDR3 sequence: CASSQAVQDNEQFF. CDR3 DNA sequence: TGTGCCAGCAGCCAAGCCGTACAGGACAATGAGCAGTTCTTC.

The rearrangement uses TRBV5-1 and TRBJ1-4, with 9 bases matching TRBD1. V dropped 0 bases and J dropped 7; count of bases not matched to a gene: 4. Looked up from germline, CDR1 is SGHRS and CDR2 is YFSETQ. This CDR3 contains 15 residues. As DNA, the CDR3 is TGCGCCAGCAGCTTGGATGGACAGGGGTTTGAAAAACTGTTTTTT. Translation gives CASSLDGQGFEKLFF.

The chain has TRBV5-6 and TRBJ2-7; 7 bases map to TRBD2. Germline V gene sequence: CDR1 SGHDT, CDR2 YYEEEE. V lost 0 bases to trimming and J lost 2 bases; unmatched junction nucleotides: 5. CDR3 length: 15 residues. DNA of the CDR3: TGTGCCAGCAGCTTGGGCGAGCGGGGCCCCTACGAGCAGTACTTC. Encoded protein: CASSLGERGPYEQYF. The variable domain in full, with the rest retrieved from reference TRBV5-6 and TRBJ2-7, is DAGVTQSPTHLIKTRGQQVTLRCSPKSGHDTVSWYQQALGQGPQFIFQYYEEEERQRGNFPDRFSGHQFPNYSSELNVNALLLGDSALYLCASSLGERGPYEQYFGPGTRLTVT.

In nucleotides, the CDR3 is TGCAGCGGGGAGAGACAGGGGGATGGCTACACCTTC. It yields the protein CSGERQGDGYTF. The chain uses TRBV29-1 and TRBJ1-2; TRBD1 agrees at 9 bases. V was clipped by 7 bases and J by 6 bases; unmatched bases: 6. The CDR3 has 12 amino acids. CDR1 is SQVTM and CDR2 is ANQGSEA in the germline V gene.

V and J are TRBV28 and TRBJ1-3; D may be TRBD1 (6 bases). The CDR3 totals 17 residues. Trimming cost V 5 bases and J 0 bases, with 17 bases left between them. Germline V CDR1 and CDR2: MDHEN, SYDVKM. The chain's CDR3 is CASSLLSRGDSGNTIYF. The CDR3 nucleotides read TGTGCCAGCAGTCTCCTGAGCAGGGGCGACTCTGGAAACACCATATATTTT.

This chain links TRBV6-5 with TRBJ2-2; the match to TRBD1 covers 10 bases. J gave up 6 bases and V 6 bases, and 4 bases lay outside the gene matches. The germline V gene has CDR1 MNHEY and CDR2 SVGAGI. This CDR3 is built from 14 residues. In DNA, the CDR3 is TGTGCCAGCAGCAGACAGGGGGCGGCCGGGGAGCTGTTTTTT. Its protein product is CASSRQGAAGELFF.